This T cell receptor beta chain came from a study of beta chain features in type 1 diabetes (dated by TCRdb to 2017 to 2018). Study-wide context: Mean age, gender distribution, total cell number and subset yield were not different between patients and healthy donors. A total of some 100,000,000 sorted cells were examined across all samples, and a strong correlation was observed between cell number per subset and RNA yield. Whereas all 30 or so donors provided naive and central memory subsets, regulatory and stem cell-like memory subsets were isolated from just 8 patients and roughly eight healthy donors. In the study, TCRB repertoires of sorted circulating CD4+ T cell subsets from recently diagnosed type 1 diabetes patients were compared with those of matched healthy donors.

The CDR1 and CDR2 encoded by the germline V gene are LGHNA and YSLEER. The CDR3 spans 18 residues, from the cysteine through the phenylalanine. Only the CDR3 portion is preserved as DNA: 54 bases, with reading frame beginning at the first base. Compared with germline, V lacks 3 bases and J lacks 3 bases; bases without a gene match: 13. From each donor, a single peripheral blood sample of approximately 110 mL on average was drawn into heparinised tubes. Using a panel that included CD45RO, CCR7, CD25, CD127, CD95 and CD27, naive, central memory, regulatory and stem cell-like memory CD4+ T cells were sorted on a BD FACSAria II. Every sorted population had a purity above 98%. Right away, PBMCs were isolated by Lymphoprep density gradient centrifugation and were stained directly, with no culture step. So that batch effects would be minimized, each experiment stained and sorted samples in pairs, pairing one healthy donor with one patient.

The entire isolated RNA was reverse transcribed using the High Capacity cDNA Reverse Transcription Kit, and thus expressed TCRB transcripts were sequenced. Deep immunoSEQ sequencing was performed on naive, central memory and regulatory T cell samples, with an average of around 3.4 million total reads per sample. After sorted cells were lysed in RLT buffer, RNA was extracted with DNase-treated RNeasy Micro or Mini kits, with the choice depending on cell number. To prevent cross-contamination, each cell subset was processed individually, whereas patient and healthy donor samples were processed jointly. TCRB sequences were amplified from cDNA with the immunoSEQ multiplex PCR, producing 87-bp fragments spanning the CDR3 region. Amplicons were sequenced on the Illumina HiSeq platform. As for the original processing: Synthetic template baselines were used to correct PCR bias computationally, reads within Hamming distance 2 were collapsed, and singletons that could not be merged were discarded. Reads were aligned against IMGT so that V, D and J genes, CDR3 length and insertions or deletions at six rearrangement sites could be assigned. Within each subset, clonotype counts were normalized to sorted cell number, after which true diversity and Gini coefficients were computed with the tcR R package. The overlap coefficient, calculated on TCRB nucleotide sequences, was used to measure repertoire sharing. Out-of-frame TCRB sequences from naive cells were analyzed as a proxy for the pre-selection repertoire. The immuneACCESS repertoire file appears here via TCRdb, limited to in-frame rearrangements. These files lack a portion of the clones; in checked studies, under half of the deficit traces to unresolved V genes, and the cause of the others is not known. Clone size and the V and J calls come from that table; the DNA yielded D and trimming. Recorded for this sample are about 900,000 clones; under 20% of them occurred a single time. The ten largest clones take up roughly 0.025% of the sample.

Comment on this clone: There is no known antigen for this receptor. No much larger clone is present one base from it, and per-base qualities are unavailable.

The research as a whole found: Sequencing cDNA rather than genomic DNA could over-represent highly expressing activated cells, although activation and CD3 levels did not differ between groups. Because small numbers of individuals were included in the HLA sub-analyses, any influence of HLA type on TCRB rearrangement was left unresolved. Type 1 diabetes patients showed a moderate but significant shortening of TCRB CDR3 length in all four CD4+ subsets. Fewer insertions and more nucleotide deletions at VDJ recombination sites were observed in patients with type 1 diabetes, implying thymic rearrangement abnormalities. PCR may preferentially amplify shorter templates, but because patient and control samples were amplified and corrected together, any resulting skew would affect both groups equally. Naive, central memory and regulatory TCRB repertoires appeared more similar among patients than among healthy donors.

Sequenced input: naive CD4+ T cells from blood. This specimen's cell subset or site label, per the study, means: true naive CD4+ T cells. The rearranged segments are TRBV4-3 and TRBJ2-7; the junction holds 11 bases that match TRBD2. The clonotype was recovered from a woman aged 18-30 years in good health. CDR3 loop: CASSQRLLSSGRFYEQYF. In nucleotide form, the sequence is TGCGCCAGCAGCCAGCGTCTACTCTCTAGCGGGAGGTTCTACGAGCAGTACTTC.